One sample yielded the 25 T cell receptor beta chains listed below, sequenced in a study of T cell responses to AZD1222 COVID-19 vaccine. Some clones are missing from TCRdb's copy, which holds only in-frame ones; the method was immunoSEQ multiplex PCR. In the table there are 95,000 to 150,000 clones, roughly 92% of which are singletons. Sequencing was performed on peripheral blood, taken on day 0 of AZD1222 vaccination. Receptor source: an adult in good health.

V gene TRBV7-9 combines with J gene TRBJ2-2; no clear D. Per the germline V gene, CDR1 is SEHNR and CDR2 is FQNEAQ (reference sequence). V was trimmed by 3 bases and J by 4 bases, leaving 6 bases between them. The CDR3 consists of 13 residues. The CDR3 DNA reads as TGTGCCAGCAGCTTCTTAGGCACCGGGGAGCTGTTTTTT. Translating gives CASSFLGTGELFF.

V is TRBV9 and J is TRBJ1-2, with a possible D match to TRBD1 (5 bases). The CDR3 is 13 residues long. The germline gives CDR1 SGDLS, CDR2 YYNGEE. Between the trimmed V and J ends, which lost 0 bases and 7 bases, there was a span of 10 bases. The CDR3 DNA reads TGTGCCAGCAGCGTAGCCAGGGTAGGTGGCTACACCTTC. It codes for CASSVARVGGYTF.

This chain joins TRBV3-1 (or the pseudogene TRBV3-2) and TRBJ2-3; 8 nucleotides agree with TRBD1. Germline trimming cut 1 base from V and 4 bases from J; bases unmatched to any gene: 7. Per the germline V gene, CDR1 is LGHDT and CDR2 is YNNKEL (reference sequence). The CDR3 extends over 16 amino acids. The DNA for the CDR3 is TGTGCCAGCAGCCAAGGGACAGGGATGGGCGCAGATACGCAGTATTTT. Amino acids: CASSQGTGMGADTQYF.

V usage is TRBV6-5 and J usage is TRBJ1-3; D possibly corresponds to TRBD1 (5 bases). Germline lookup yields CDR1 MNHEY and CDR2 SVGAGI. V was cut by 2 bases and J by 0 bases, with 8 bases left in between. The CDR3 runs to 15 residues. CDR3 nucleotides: TGTGCCAGCAGTTACGGGGGAGACTCTGGAAACACCATATATTTT. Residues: CASSYGGDSGNTIYF.

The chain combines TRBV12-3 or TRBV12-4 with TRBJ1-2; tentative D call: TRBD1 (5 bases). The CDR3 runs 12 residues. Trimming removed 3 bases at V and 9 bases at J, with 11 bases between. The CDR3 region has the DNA TGTGCCAGCAGTTTTAGCAGGGCGAGCTACACCTTC. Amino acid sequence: CASSFSRASYTF.

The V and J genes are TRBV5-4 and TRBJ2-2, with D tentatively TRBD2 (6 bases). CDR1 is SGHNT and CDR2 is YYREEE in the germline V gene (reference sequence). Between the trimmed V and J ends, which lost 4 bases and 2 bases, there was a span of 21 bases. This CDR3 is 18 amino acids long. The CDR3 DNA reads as TGTGCCAGCAGCCCTGGGGGGAGCGGAGGGACCAACACCGGGGAGCTGTTTTTT. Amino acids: CASSPGGSGGTNTGELFF.

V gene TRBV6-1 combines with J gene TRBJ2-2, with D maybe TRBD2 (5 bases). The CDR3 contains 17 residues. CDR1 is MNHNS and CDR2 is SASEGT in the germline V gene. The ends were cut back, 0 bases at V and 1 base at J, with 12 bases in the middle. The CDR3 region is CASSEAAVSVNTGELFF. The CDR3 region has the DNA TGTGCCAGCAGTGAAGCGGCTGTTAGCGTGAACACCGGGGAGCTGTTTTTT.

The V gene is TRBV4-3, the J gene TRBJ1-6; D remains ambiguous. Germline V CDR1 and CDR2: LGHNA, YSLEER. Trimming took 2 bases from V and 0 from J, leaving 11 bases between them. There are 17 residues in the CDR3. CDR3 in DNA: TGCGCCAGCAGCCAAAGAACCTCGGGCTCCTATAATTCACCCCTCCACTTT. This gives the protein CASSQRTSGSYNSPLHF.

The CDR3 bases are TGTGCCAGCAGTTATACCGGCGGCCCCTACGAGCAGTACGTC. Protein product: CASSYTGGPYEQYV. The V and J genes are TRBV6-2 or TRBV6-3 and TRBJ2-7; D is uncertain. The V end lost 3 bases, the J end lost 2 bases, and 11 bases lay between the germline ends. This CDR3 has 14 amino acids. In germline, CDR1 is MNHEY, CDR2 SVGEGT.

CDR3: CASSGTTGRNEQYV. DNA of the CDR3: TGCGCCAGCAGTGGGACGACAGGGAGGAACGAGCAGTACGTC. The chain is built from TRBV10-1 and TRBJ2-7, with a possible D match to TRBD1 (7 bases). The germline gives CDR1 WNHNN, CDR2 SYGVQD (reference sequence). CDR3 length: 14 amino acids. V was clipped by 4 bases and J by 5 bases, with 15 bases between them.

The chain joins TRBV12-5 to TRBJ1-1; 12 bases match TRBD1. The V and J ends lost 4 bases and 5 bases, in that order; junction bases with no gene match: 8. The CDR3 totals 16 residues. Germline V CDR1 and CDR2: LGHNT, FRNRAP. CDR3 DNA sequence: TGTGCTAGTGGTTCGTTCCGGGACAGGGGGCTTACTGAAGCTTTCTTT. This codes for CASGSFRDRGLTEAFF.

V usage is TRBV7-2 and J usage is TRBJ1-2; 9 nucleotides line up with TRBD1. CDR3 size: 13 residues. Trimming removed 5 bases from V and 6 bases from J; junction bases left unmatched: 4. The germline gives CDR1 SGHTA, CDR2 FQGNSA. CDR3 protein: CASSVDRGNGYTF. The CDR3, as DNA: TGTGCCAGCAGCGTGGACAGGGGAAATGGCTACACCTTC.

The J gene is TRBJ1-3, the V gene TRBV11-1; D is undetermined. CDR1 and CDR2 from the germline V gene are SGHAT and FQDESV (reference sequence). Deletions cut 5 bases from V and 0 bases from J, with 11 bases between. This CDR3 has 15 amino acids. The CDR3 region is CASSDRRNSGNTIYF. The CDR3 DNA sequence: TGTGCCAGCAGCGACCGACGTAACTCTGGAAACACCATATATTTT.

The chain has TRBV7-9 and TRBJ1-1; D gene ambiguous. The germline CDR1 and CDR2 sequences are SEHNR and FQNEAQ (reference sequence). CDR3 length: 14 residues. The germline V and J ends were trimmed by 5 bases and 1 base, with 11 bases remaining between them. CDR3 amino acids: CASSRPPENTEAFF. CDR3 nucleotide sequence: TGTGCCAGCAGCCGACCTCCAGAGAACACTGAAGCTTTCTTT. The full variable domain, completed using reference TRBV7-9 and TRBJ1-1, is DTGVSQNPRHKITKRGQNVTFRCDPISEHNRLYWYRQTLGQGPEFLTYFQNEAQLEKSRLLSDRFSAERPKGSFSTLEIQRTEQGDSAMYLCASSRPPENTEAFFGQGTRLTVV.

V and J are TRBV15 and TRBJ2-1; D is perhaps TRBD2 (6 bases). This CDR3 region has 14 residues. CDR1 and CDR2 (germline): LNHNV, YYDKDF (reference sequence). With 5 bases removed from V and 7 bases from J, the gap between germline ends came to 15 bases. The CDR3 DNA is TGTGCCACCAGCCTCGGGAGCCACGGGAATGAGCAGTTCTTC. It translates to CATSLGSHGNEQFF. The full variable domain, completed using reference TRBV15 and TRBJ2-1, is DAMVIQNPRYQVTQFGKPVTLSCSQTLNHNVMYWYQQKSSQAPKLLFHYYDKDFNNEADTPDNFQSRRPNTSFCFLDIRSPGLGDTAMYLCATSLGSHGNEQFFGPGTRLTVL.

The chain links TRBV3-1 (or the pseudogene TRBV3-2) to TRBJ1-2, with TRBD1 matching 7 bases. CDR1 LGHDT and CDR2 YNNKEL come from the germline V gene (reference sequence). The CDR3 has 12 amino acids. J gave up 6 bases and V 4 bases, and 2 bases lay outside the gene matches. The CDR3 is CASSPTGDGYTF. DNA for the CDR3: TGTGCCAGCAGCCCAACAGGGGATGGCTACACCTTC.

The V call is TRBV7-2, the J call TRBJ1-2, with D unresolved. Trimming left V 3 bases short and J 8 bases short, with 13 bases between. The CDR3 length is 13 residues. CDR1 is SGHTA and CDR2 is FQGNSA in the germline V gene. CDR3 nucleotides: TGTGCCAGCAGCTTTTGGGAGGAGGGCGGCTACACCTTC. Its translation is CASSFWEEGGYTF.

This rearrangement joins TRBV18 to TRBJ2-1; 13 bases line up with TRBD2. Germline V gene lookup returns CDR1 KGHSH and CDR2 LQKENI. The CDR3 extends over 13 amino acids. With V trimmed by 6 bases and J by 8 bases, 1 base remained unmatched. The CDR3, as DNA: TGTGCCAGCTCGGGGACTAGCGGGGATGAGCAGTTCTTC. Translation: CASSGTSGDEQFF.

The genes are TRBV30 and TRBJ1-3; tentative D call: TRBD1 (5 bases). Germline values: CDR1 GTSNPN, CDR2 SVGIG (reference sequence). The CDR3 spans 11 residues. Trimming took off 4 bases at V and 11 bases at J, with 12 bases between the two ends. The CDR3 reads CAWTLTEAIYF. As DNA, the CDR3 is TGTGCCTGGACACTGACAGAGGCCATATATTTT.

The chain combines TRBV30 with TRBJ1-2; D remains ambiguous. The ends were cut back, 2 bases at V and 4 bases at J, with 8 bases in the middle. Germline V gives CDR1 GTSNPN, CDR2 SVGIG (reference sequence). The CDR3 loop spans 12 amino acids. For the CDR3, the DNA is TGTGCCTGGAGTCCCGACTTCTATGGCTACACCTTC. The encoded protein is CAWSPDFYGYTF.

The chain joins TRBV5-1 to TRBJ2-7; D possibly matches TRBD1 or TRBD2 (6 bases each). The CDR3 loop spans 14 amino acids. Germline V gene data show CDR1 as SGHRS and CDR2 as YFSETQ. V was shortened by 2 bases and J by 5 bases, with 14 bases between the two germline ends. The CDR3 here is CASSFEGGGDEQYV. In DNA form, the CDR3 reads TGCGCCAGCAGCTTCGAGGGGGGCGGCGACGAGCAGTACGTC.

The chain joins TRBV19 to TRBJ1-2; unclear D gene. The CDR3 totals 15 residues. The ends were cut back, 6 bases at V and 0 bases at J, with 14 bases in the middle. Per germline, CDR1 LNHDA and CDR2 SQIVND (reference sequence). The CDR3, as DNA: TGTGCCAGTAGGAGTCCAGGAGCGACTAACTATGGCTACACCTTC. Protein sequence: CASRSPGATNYGYTF.

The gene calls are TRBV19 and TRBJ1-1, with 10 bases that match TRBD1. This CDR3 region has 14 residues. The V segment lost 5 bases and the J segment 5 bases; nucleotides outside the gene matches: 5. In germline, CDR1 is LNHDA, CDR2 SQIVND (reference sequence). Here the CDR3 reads CASSLGQGRTEAFF. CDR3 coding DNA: TGTGCCAGTAGTTTGGGACAGGGGAGGACTGAAGCTTTCTTT.

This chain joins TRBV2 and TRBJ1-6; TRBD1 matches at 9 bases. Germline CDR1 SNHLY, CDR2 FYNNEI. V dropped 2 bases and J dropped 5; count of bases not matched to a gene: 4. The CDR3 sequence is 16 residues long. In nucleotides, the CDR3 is TGTGCCAGCAGTGAAACAGGGGGCTTTAATAATTCACCCCTCCACTTT. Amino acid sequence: CASSETGGFNNSPLHF. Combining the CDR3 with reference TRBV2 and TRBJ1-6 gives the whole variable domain EPEVTQTPSHQVTQMGQEVILRCVPISNHLYFYWYRQILGQKVEFLVSFYNNEISEKSEIFDDQFSVERPDGSNFTLKIRSTKLEDSAMYFCASSETGGFNNSPLHFGNGTRLTVT.

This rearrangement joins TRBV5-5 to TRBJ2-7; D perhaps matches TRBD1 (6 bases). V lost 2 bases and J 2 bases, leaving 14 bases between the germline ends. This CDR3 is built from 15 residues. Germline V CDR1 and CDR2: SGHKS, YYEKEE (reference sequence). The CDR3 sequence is CASSLLPGQTYEQYV. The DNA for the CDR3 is TGTGCCAGCAGCTTACTACCGGGACAAACCTACGAGCAGTACGTC.